Listed here are 20 T cell receptor beta chains from one sample, sequenced in a study of Graves' ophthalmopathy and Graves' hyperthyroidism. Amplification of TCR beta CDR3 regions used RNA transcripts. Following a first-round RT-PCR that used HTBI primers, a second-round multiplex PCR was carried out. TCRdb re-called the multiplex PCR reads through MiXCR, storing one row per CDR3 protein. The table lists about 640,000 distinct CDR3 sequences, roughly 41% of them singletons. Sequenced sample: peripheral blood. The receptor source for this set is an adult man with Graves' ophthalmopathy.

The chain carries TRBV19 and TRBJ1-1, with a possible D match to TRBD1 (5 bases). The V gene's germline CDR1 is LNHDA and CDR2 SQIVND (reference sequence). Trimming removed 9 bases at V and 7 bases at J, with 21 bases between. The CDR3 runs 14 residues. CDR3: CASAEGQAVVEAFF. The DNA for the CDR3 is TGTGCCAGCGCAGAGGGGCAGGCAGTGGTTGAAGCTTTCTTT.

The chain links TRBV29-1 to TRBJ2-5; 13 nucleotides line up with TRBD2. J was trimmed by 5 bases and V by 8 bases; bases with no gene match: 2. The CDR3 covers 12 residues. Germline CDR1 is SQVTM and CDR2 is ANQGSEA. The CDR3 DNA reads TGCAGCCCGGGACTAGCGGGGGAGACCCAGTACTTC. The encoded protein is CSPGLAGETQYF.

The CDR3 is CASSQDPRGKAFF. The CDR3 nucleotides read TGTGCCAGCAGCCAAGATCCTAGGGGGAAAGCTTTCTTT. The chain uses TRBV14 and TRBJ1-1; possible D gene TRBD1, 6 bases. V was pared by 0 bases and J by 9 bases, with 11 bases between. This CDR3 comprises 13 residues. Germline V lookup: CDR1 SGHDN, CDR2 FVKESK.

This clonotype was found a few times. The CDR3 DNA is TGCGCCAGCAGCCAAGGGGAGGGAGGGGACACTGAAGCTTTCTTT. Its protein is CASSQGEGGDTEAFF. The chain links TRBV4-1 to TRBJ1-1, with a weak D call TRBD1 (5 bases). The germline V and J ends were trimmed by 1 base and 3 bases, with 12 bases remaining between them. The CDR3 runs 15 residues. Looked up from germline, CDR1 is MGHRA and CDR2 is YSYEKL.

This clonotype was picked up many times. J is TRBJ2-2 and V is TRBV6-5; TRBD2 aligns across 7 bases. The CDR3 is 15 residues long. J gave up 3 bases and V 2 bases, and 3 bases lay outside the gene matches. Germline V gives CDR1 MNHEY, CDR2 SVGAGI. CDR3 protein: CASSYALAYTGELFF. The CDR3 DNA reads as TGTGCCAGCAGTTACGCACTAGCGTACACCGGGGAGCTGTTTTTT.

The chain uses TRBV19 and TRBJ2-6, with a possible D match to TRBD2 (6 bases). Germline V gives CDR1 LNHDA, CDR2 SQIVND (reference sequence). CDR3 length equals 19 residues. Trimming stripped 8 bases from V and 1 base from J, with 24 bases between. CDR3 residues: CASGPVGGTSFSGANVLTF. The CDR3 region has the DNA TGTGCCAGTGGCCCAGTCGGCGGGACGTCTTTTTCTGGGGCCAACGTCCTGACTTTC.

This chain uses TRBV10-3 with TRBJ2-7; tentatively, D is TRBD2 (6 bases). CDR1 is ENHRY, CDR2 SYGVKD, per germline. The CDR3 length is 13 residues. The V and J ends lost 10 bases and 5 bases respectively, with 18 bases between them. CDR3 in DNA: TGTGCCACCCAGGGCGGGGTGGGAAACGAGCAGTACTTC. Its translation is CATQGGVGNEQYF.

This clonotype appeared many times. The chain links TRBV24-1 to TRBJ1-1; D is undetermined. Trimming left V 4 bases short and J 8 bases short, with 19 bases between. CDR3 length: 15 amino acids. Germline V gene lookup returns CDR1 KGHDR and CDR2 SFDVKD. The DNA for the CDR3 is TGTGCCACCAGTGACTCGACGGCCCCCGATGACGAAGCTTTCTTT. Translation: CATSDSTAPDDEAFF.

The CDR3 loop reads CASSIVQGAQYFTEAFF. CDR3 in DNA: TGTGCCAGCAGTATCGTACAGGGGGCGCAGTATTTCACTGAAGCTTTCTTT. This chain uses TRBV2 with TRBJ1-1; 9 nucleotides agree with TRBD1. J was trimmed by 4 bases and V by 5 bases; bases with no gene match: 14. CDR3 length equals 17 residues. Germline CDR1 reads SNHLY; CDR2 reads FYNNEI.

This clonotype turned up a few times. The chain is built from TRBV28 and TRBJ1-2; 9 nucleotides align to TRBD1. Looked up from germline, CDR1 is MDHEN and CDR2 is SYDVKM. V was clipped by 7 bases and J by 8 bases; unmatched bases: 11. CDR3 size: 14 residues. This CDR3 reads CASTTGTGRGGYTF. CDR3 DNA: TGTGCCAGCACGACCGGGACAGGGAGAGGAGGCTACACCTTC.

This sequence joins TRBV10-3 and TRBJ2-2; no reliable D call. V shed 0 bases and J shed 3 bases, with 11 bases lying between them. The CDR3 sequence is 16 residues long. Germline V gene data show CDR1 as ENHRY and CDR2 as SYGVKD. The CDR3 sequence is CAISESAGHYTGELFF. The CDR3 coding sequence is TGTGCCATCAGTGAGTCTGCAGGCCATTACACCGGGGAGCTGTTTTTT.

This clonotype was picked up a small number of times. The chain combines TRBV7-2 with TRBJ2-7; D is uncertain. The CDR3 sequence is 13 residues long. Germline V gene data show CDR1 as SGHTA and CDR2 as FQGNSA. Trimming removed 5 bases at V and 3 bases at J, with 11 bases between. CDR3: CASSQGFDYEQYF. The CDR3 nucleotides are TGTGCCAGCAGCCAAGGTTTCGACTACGAGCAGTACTTC.

This clonotype was recorded at least ten times. The CDR3 DNA is TGTGCCAGCAGCGTATCCGGGACTTTCAACACCGGGGAGCTGTTTTTT. Translated: CASSVSGTFNTGELFF. V usage is TRBV9 and J usage is TRBJ2-2; D perhaps matches TRBD2 (6 bases). V shed 1 base and J shed 2 bases, with 12 bases lying between them. The CDR3 length is 16 residues. The germline V gene encodes CDR1 SGDLS and CDR2 YYNGEE.

In this sample, this clonotype turned up a few times. The CDR3 region is CASKLLGRNTEAFF. DNA for the CDR3: TGTGCCAGCAAGCTCCTCGGGCGGAACACTGAAGCTTTCTTT. The V gene is TRBV12-3 or TRBV12-4, the J gene TRBJ1-1; D ambiguous. The ends were cut back, 7 bases at V and 1 base at J, with 13 bases in the middle. The CDR3 extends over 14 amino acids.

This clonotype came up many times. V and J are TRBV7-9 and TRBJ2-3, with a possible D match to TRBD1 (5 bases). The CDR3 is made up of 15 amino acids. Germline-derived CDR1 and CDR2 are SEHNR and FQNEAQ (reference sequence). Trimming took 1 base from V and 0 from J, leaving 8 bases between them. CDR3 nucleotides: TGTGCCAGCAGCTTAGGTGGGGCGAGCACAGATACGCAGTATTTT. Encoded protein: CASSLGGASTDTQYF.

The chain carries TRBV20-1 and TRBJ2-5; 11 bases agree with TRBD2. The junction had 4 bases not matched to a gene; V was cut back by 0 bases and J by 4 bases. The CDR3 runs to 15 residues. Per the germline V gene, CDR1 is DFQATT and CDR2 is SNEGSKA (reference sequence). CDR3: CSAREATSGRETQYF. The CDR3, as DNA: TGCAGTGCTAGAGAAGCCACTAGCGGGAGAGAGACCCAGTACTTC.

The chain carries TRBV7-9 and TRBJ2-7; the match to TRBD2 covers 7 bases. Germline V gene data show CDR1 as SEHNR and CDR2 as FQNEAQ (reference sequence). Trimming removed 5 bases from V and 6 bases from J; junction bases left unmatched: 10. CDR3 size: 14 residues. Written as DNA, the CDR3 is TGTGCCAGCAGCAAGAGCGGGACCGAATCCGAGCAGTACTTC. It translates to CASSKSGTESEQYF.

This clonotype came up many times. This chain links TRBV7-9 with TRBJ1-5; D not certain. Germline-derived CDR1 and CDR2 are SEHNR and FQNEAQ (reference sequence). This CDR3 has 16 amino acids. Trimming left V 5 bases short and J 2 bases short, with 16 bases between. CDR3 nucleotide sequence: TGTGCCAGCAGCCTCCTGACGGCCAGTGGCAATCAGCCCCAGCATTTT. Protein: CASSLLTASGNQPQHF.

V and J are TRBV4-3 and TRBJ1-4; 10 nucleotides match TRBD1. CDR3 length equals 15 residues. The junction had 3 bases not matched to a gene; V was cut back by 2 bases and J by 6 bases. Germline CDR1 is LGHNA and CDR2 is YSLEER. CDR3 protein: CASSQPGQGDEKLFF. CDR3 nucleotides: TGCGCCAGCAGCCAACCTGGACAGGGGGATGAAAAACTGTTTTTT.

To note about this clonotype: One end of the junction is discordant with germline, which a read error may explain. V gene TRBV7-9 combines with J gene TRBJ2-6; 9 positions agree with TRBD1. The germline V gene has CDR1 SEHNR and CDR2 FQNEAQ (reference sequence). The CDR3 is made up of 15 amino acids. The chain's CDR3 is CADRGEVSRANVLTF. In DNA form, the CDR3 reads TGTGCAGACAGGGGGGAAGTCTCTAGGGCCAACGTCCTGACTTTC.